This T cell receptor (beta chain) was sequenced for a study of response to subunit inactivated influenza vaccine. Study-level results: T cells newly recruited by each seasonal influenza vaccination are few, the authors suggested.

TCRdb reprocessed the RT-PCR reads with MiXCR, giving one entry per CDR3 protein. In the table there are about 780,000 distinct CDR3 sequences, about 18% of which are singletons. The CDR3 is 14 amino acids. Germline lookup yields CDR1 DFQATT and CDR2 SNEGSKA (reference sequence). Losses at the gene ends were 3 bases for V and 1 base for J; bases not matched to a gene: 5. This clonotype was picked up many times. The antigen is not known. The specimen comprised PBMCs from blood, sampled less than 6 days after vaccination. This chain links TRBV20-1 with TRBJ1-1, with TRBD1 matching over 7 bases. The clonotype comes from a man aged 50 to 60 who received an inactivated influenza vaccine. CDR3 DNA: TGCAGTGCTAGCATAACAGGGGCGAACACTGAAGCTTTCTTT. Amino acid sequence: CSASITGANTEAFF.